This TCR beta chain originates from a study of beta chain features in type 1 diabetes. CDR3 length equals 16 residues. The V gene's germline CDR1 is SEHNR and CDR2 FQNEAQ (reference sequence). Trimming stripped 3 bases from V and 1 base from J, with 13 bases between. Study results and limitations: Type 1 diabetes patients had TCRB CDR3s that were shorter (moderately but significantly so) in all four CD4+ subsets.

This clone occurred a few times. The target antigen is unknown. All of the isolated RNA was reverse transcribed, so expressed TCRB transcripts were sequenced. Here immunoSEQ multiplex PCR was the method, and the copy in TCRdb shows in-frame clones only, minus some. The sample yields about 650,000 clones, approximately 13% seen once. The chain carries TRBV7-9 and TRBJ2-1; D is unclear. Sequenced input: naive CD4+ T cells from blood. The origin of this receptor is a man under 40 with type 1 diabetes. The CDR3 region has the DNA TGTGCCAGCAGCTTGCAGGTGGCGGTGTCCTACAATGAGCAGTTCTTC. This gives the protein CASSLQVAVSYNEQFF. The whole variable domain, filled in from reference TRBV7-9 and TRBJ2-1, reads DTGVSQNPRHKITKRGQNVTFRCDPISEHNRLYWYRQTLGQGPEFLTYFQNEAQLEKSRLLSDRFSAERPKGSFSTLEIQRTEQGDSAMYLCASSLQVAVSYNEQFFGPGTRLTVL.